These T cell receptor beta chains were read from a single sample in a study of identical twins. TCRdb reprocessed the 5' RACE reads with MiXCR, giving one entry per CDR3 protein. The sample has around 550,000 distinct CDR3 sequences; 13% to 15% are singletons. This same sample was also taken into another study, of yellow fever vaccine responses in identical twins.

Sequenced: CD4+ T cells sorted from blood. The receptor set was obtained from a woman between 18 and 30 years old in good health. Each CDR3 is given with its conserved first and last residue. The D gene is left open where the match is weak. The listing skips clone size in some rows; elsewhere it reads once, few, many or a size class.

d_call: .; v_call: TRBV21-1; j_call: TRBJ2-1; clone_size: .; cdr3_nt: TGTGCCAGCACCCAACGACCCCCGGGACTAGCAGAGGATAATGAGCAGTTCTTC; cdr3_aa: CASTQRPPGLAEDNEQFF
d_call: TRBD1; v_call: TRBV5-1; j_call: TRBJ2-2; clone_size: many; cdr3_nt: TGCGCCAGCAGCCTGCACAGGGGGCAGACCGGGGAGCTGTTTTTT; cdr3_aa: CASSLHRGQTGELFF
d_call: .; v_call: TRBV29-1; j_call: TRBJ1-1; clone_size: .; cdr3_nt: TGCAGCGTGGCCTCTCGACTTTCGGACACTGAAGCTTTCTTT; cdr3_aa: CSVASRLSDTEAFF
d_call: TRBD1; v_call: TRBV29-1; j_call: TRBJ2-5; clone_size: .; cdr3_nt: TGCAGCGTCCTACAGGGGCCGGGGACAGGGACCCAGTACTTC; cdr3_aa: CSVLQGPGTGTQYF
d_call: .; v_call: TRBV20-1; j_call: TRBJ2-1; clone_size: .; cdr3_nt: TGCAGTGCTAGAGATAGGAATAGTTGGGATGAGCAGTTCTTC; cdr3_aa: CSARDRNSWDEQFF
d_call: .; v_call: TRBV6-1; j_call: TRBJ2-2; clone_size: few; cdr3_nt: TGTGCCAGCATTGGGCAGCTAAACACCGGGGAGCTGTTTTTT; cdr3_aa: CASIGQLNTGELFF
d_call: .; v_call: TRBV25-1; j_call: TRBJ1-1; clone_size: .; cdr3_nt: TGTGCCAGCAAGGCGGGTGATTTCACTGAAGCTTTCTTT; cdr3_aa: CASKAGDFTEAFF
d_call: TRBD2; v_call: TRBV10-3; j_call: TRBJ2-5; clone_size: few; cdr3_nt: TGTGCCATCGGGAGCGGGAGATGGCAAGAGACCCAGTACTTC; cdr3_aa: CAIGSGRWQETQYF
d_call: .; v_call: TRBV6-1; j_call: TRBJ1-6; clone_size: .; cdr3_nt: TGTGCCAGCAACGTGGGGGCAGTCGGTTCACCCCTCCACTTT; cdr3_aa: CASNVGAVGSPLHF
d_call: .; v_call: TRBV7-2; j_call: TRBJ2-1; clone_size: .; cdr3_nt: TGTGCCAGCAGCCCCGGGGCCCTCCCCTACAATGAGCAGTTCTTC; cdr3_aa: CASSPGALPYNEQFF
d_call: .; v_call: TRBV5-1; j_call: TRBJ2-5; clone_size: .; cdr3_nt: TGCGCCAGCAGCCACCTAGCACCAACCCAAGAGACCCAGTACTTC; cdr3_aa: CASSHLAPTQETQYF
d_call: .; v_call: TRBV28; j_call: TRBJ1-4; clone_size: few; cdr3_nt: TGTGCCAGCAGTTTATCGGCAGGGAATGAAAAACTGTTTTTT; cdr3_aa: CASSLSAGNEKLFF
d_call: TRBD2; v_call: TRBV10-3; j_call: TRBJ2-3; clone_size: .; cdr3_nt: TGTGCCATCTCGGGAGGGCCTATCACAGATACGCAGTATTTT; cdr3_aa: CAISGGPITDTQYF
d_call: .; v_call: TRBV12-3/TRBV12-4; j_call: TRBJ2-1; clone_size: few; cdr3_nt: TGTGCCAGCAGTTTAAGTAGGAAGAACCTCGGTGAGCAGTTCTTC; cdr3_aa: CASSLSRKNLGEQFF
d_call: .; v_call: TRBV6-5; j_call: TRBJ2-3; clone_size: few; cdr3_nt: TGTGCCAGCAGTTACTCGAGAGGGACCGGGGCCACAGATACGCAGTATTTT; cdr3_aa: CASSYSRGTGATDTQYF
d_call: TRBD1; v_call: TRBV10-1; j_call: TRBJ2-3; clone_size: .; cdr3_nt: TGCGCCAGCAGGGAAGGGACAGGGTTCACAGATACGCAGTATTTT; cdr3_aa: CASREGTGFTDTQYF
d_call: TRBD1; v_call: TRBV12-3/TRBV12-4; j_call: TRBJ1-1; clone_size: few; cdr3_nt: TGTGCCAGCAGTCCCCCGGGACAGCGCAATCAAGCTTTCTTT; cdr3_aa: CASSPPGQRNQAFF
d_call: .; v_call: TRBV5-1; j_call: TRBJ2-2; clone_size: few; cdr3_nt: TGCGCCAGCAGCAGGGGCGGGACGGACACCGGGGAGCTGTTTTTT; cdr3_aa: CASSRGGTDTGELFF
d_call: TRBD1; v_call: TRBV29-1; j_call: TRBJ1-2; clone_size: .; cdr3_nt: TGCAGCGTTTGGGGACAGGGGGACTATGGCTACACCTTC; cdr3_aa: CSVWGQGDYGYTF
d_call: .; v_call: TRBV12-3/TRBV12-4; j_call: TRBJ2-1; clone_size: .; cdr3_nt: TGTGCCAGCAGTTTCCCCCGATCCTACAATGAGCAGTTCTTC; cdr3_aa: CASSFPRSYNEQFF
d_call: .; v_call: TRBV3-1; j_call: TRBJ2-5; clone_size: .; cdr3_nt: TGTGCCAGCAGTGTACAGGGTGGAGAGACCCAGTACTTC; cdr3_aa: CASSVQGGETQYF
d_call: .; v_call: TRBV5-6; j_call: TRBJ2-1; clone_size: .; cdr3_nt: TGTGCCAGCACAGACGGAAGTTTTCAGTTCTTC; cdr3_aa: CASTDGSFQFF
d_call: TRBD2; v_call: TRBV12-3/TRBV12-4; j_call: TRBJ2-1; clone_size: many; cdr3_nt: TGTGCCAGCAGCTGGACTAGCGGGGGAGGAGAGCAGTTCTTC; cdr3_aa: CASSWTSGGGEQFF
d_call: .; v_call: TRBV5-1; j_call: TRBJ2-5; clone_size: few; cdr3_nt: TGCGCCAGCAGCCCCCCATTAGGGGAGACCCAGTACTTC; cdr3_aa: CASSPPLGETQYF
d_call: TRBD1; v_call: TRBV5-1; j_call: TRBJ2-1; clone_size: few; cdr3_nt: TGCGCCAGCAGCTTGTCTCCCGGGACAGCTACCAATGAGCAGTTCTTC; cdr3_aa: CASSLSPGTATNEQFF
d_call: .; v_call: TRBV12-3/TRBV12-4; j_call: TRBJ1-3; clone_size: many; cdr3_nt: TGTGCCAGCAGTTTGGGGGAGGGAAACACCATATATTTT; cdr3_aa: CASSLGEGNTIYF
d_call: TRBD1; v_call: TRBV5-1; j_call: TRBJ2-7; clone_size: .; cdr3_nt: TGCGCCAGCAGTCAGGGGGATCGGGGCGAGCAGTACTTC; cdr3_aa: CASSQGDRGEQYF
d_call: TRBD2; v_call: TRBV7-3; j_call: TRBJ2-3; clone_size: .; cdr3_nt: TGTGCCAGCAGCCCCTCGGCGGGAGTGGTAGATACGCAGTATTTT; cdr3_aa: CASSPSAGVVDTQYF
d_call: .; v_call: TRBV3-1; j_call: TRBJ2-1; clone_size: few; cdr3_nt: TGTGCTTCGCGGGATAATAATCGCAATGAGCAGTTCTTC; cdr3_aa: CASRDNNRNEQFF
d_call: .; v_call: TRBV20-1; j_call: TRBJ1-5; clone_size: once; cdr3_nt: TGCAGTGCCGCGGGACTGTCTAATCAGCCCCAGCATTTT; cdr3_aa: CSAAGLSNQPQHF
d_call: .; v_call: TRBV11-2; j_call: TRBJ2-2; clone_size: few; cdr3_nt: TGTGCCAGCAGCTTAGTACTGGCAGGGGCCACCGGGGAGCTGTTTTTT; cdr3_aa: CASSLVLAGATGELFF
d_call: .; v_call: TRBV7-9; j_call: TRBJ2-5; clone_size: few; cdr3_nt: TGTGCCAGCAGCTTAGGGGCAGAGGGAGAGACCCAGTACTTC; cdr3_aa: CASSLGAEGETQYF
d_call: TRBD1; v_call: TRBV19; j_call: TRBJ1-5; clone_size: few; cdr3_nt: TGTGCCAGTAGCCGGACAGGGGGCATCTGGAGCAATCAGCCCCAGCATTTT; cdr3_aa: CASSRTGGIWSNQPQHF
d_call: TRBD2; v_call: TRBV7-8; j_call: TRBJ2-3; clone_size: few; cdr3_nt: TGTGCCAGCAAAGCGGGAGGATACACTAGCACAGATACGCAGTATTTT; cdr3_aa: CASKAGGYTSTDTQYF
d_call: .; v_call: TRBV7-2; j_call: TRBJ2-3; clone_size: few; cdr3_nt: TGTGCCAGCAGCTTAGCGCGGAGGGCCTTACCCACAGATACGCAGTATTTT; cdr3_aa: CASSLARRALPTDTQYF
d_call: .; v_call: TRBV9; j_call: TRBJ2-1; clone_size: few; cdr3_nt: TGTGCCAGCAGCCAGACCGGGACCTGGAATGAGCAGTTCTTC; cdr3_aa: CASSQTGTWNEQFF
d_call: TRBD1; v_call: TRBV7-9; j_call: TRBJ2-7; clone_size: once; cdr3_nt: TGTGCCAGCAGCTTAGTCTATGGGACAGCAGTCTACGAGCAGTACTTC; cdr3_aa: CASSLVYGTAVYEQYF
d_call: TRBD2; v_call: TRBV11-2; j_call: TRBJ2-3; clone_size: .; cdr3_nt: TGTGCCAGCAGCCTCACCCCGACTAGCGGCACAGATACGCAGTATTTT; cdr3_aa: CASSLTPTSGTDTQYF
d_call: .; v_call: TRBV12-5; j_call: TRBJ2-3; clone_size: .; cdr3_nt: TGTGCTAGTGGTTTAATGAGCACAGATACGCAGTATTTT; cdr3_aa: CASGLMSTDTQYF
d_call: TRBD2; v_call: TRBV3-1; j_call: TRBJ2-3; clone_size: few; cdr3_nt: TGTGCCAGCAGCCAAGTTCGGACTAGGGAAGATACGCAGTATTTT; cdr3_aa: CASSQVRTREDTQYF
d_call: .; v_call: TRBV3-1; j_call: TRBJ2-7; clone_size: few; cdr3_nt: TGTGCCAGCAGCCGTACGACGTCCACAGGGAGCGAGCAGTACTTC; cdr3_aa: CASSRTTSTGSEQYF
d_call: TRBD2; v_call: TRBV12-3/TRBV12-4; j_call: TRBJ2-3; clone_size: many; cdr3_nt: TGTGCCAGCAGCTCCGGGACTAGCGGGGGCGATACGCAGTATTTT; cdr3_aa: CASSSGTSGGDTQYF
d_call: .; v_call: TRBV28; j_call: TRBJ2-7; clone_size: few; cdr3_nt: TGTGCCAGCAGGCCGACTAGGACCTACGAGCAGTACTTC; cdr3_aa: CASRPTRTYEQYF
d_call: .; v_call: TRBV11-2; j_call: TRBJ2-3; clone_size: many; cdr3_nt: TGTGCCAGCATCTCCGCGAGAGGGGGAACTAGCACAGATACGCAGTATTTT; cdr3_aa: CASISARGGTSTDTQYF
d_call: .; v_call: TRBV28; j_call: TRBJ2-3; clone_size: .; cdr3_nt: TGTGCCAGCAGTTTTTTAGCGGTTTATGGCACAGATACGCAGTATTTT; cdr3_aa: CASSFLAVYGTDTQYF
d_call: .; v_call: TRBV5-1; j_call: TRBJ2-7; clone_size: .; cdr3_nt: TGCGCCAGCAGCGACTGGGGCGGAGAGGTGGACGAGCAGTACTTC; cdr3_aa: CASSDWGGEVDEQYF
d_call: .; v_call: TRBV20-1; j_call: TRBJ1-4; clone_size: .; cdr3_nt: TGCAGTGCTAGATTACAGTTTAATGAAAAACTGTTTTTT; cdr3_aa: CSARLQFNEKLFF
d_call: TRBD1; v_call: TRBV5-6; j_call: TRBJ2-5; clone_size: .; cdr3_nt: TGTGCCAGCAGCTTGGAGACAGGGGGTCTGGAGACCCAGTACTTC; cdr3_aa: CASSLETGGLETQYF
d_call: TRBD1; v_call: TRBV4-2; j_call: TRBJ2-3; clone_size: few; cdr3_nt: TGTGCCAGCAGCCAAGATCAGGGACAGAGCACAGATACGCAGTATTTT; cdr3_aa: CASSQDQGQSTDTQYF
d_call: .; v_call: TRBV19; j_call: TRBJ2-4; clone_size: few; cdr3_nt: TGTGCCAGTAGTGCGGGGATACTAGCCAAAAACATTCAGTACTTC; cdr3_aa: CASSAGILAKNIQYF
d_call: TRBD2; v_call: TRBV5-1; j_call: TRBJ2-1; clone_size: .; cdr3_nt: TGCGCCAGCTCCTGGACTAGCGGGAGAATTGAGCAGTTCTTC; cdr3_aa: CASSWTSGRIEQFF
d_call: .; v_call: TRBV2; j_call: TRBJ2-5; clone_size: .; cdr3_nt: TGTGCCGGCCGCCGGGCTTCGGAGAGGGAGACCCAGTACTTC; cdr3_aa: CAGRRASERETQYF
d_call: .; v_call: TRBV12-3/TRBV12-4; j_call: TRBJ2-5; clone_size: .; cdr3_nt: TGTGCCAGCAGTCCCGCGGGACAAGGTAACCAAGAGACCCAGTACTTC; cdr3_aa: CASSPAGQGNQETQYF
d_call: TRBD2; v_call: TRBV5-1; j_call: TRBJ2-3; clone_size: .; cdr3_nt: TGCGCCAGCAGAACTGGACTAGCGGACACAGATACGCAGTATTTT; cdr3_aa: CASRTGLADTDTQYF